Shown below are 24 T cell receptor beta chains from a single sample sequenced in a study of T cells in localized non-small cell lung cancer. The protocol was immunoSEQ multiplex PCR, while the TCRdb copy is restricted to in-frame clones and leaves out a portion. The sample includes roughly 39,000 clones, about 76% of them seen just once. The input for sequencing was PBMCs, taken before any cancer treatment. Receptor source: a woman aged 40-69 years with stage II squamous cell lung carcinoma.

The table lists this clone with a count of one. The genes are TRBV18 and TRBJ2-3; maybe TRBD2 (6 bases). The CDR3 runs 14 residues. Between the trimmed V and J ends, which lost 4 bases and 1 base, there was a span of 9 bases. Looked up from germline, CDR1 is KGHSH and CDR2 is LQKENI. The CDR3 loop is CASSLIAGTDTQYF. The CDR3 region has the DNA TGTGCCAGCTCACTAATAGCGGGCACAGATACGCAGTATTTT.

The rearrangement links TRBV7-2 to TRBJ2-5; D remains ambiguous. V lost 6 bases to trimming and J lost 1 base, with 9 bases between them. Germline loops: CDR1 SGHTA, CDR2 FQGNSA. The CDR3 extends over 13 amino acids. The CDR3 loop reads CASSLLFQETQYF. The CDR3 DNA reads as TGTGCCAGCAGTTTACTGTTCCAAGAGACCCAGTACTTC. Supplemented by reference TRBV7-2 and TRBJ2-5, the full variable domain reads GAGVSQSPSNKVTEKGKDVELRCDPISGHTALYWYRQSLGQGLEFLIYFQGNSAPDKSGLPSDRFSAERTGGSVSTLTIQRTQQEDSAVYLCASSLLFQETQYFGPGTRLLVL.

V is TRBV5-8 and J is TRBJ2-5; either TRBD1 or TRBD2 may fit D (5 bases each). Germline assignment: CDR1 SGHTS and CDR2 YDEGEE. V was clipped by 1 base and J by 1 base, with 8 bases between them. CDR3 length equals 14 residues. Written as DNA, the CDR3 is TGTGCCAGCAGCTTGTGGGGGACCCAAGAGACCCAGTACTTC. This gives the protein CASSLWGTQETQYF.

The genes are TRBV7-2 and TRBJ1-5; D is uncertain. The CDR3 sequence is 13 residues long. Germline loops: CDR1 SGHTA, CDR2 FQGNSA. V lost 5 bases to trimming and J lost 6 bases, with 11 bases between them. The CDR3 DNA follows: TGTGCCAGCAGCCCCGAGGAGGGTCAGCCCCAGCATTTT. It is translated as CASSPEEGQPQHF.

The chain has TRBV7-3 and TRBJ2-1, with D tentatively TRBD1 or TRBD2 (7 bases each). With 3 bases removed from V and 8 bases from J, the gap between germline ends came to 14 bases. CDR1 and CDR2 from the germline V gene are SGHTA and FQGTGA. This CDR3 has 14 residues. The CDR3 loop reads CASSLSQGRDEQFF. The CDR3 nucleotides read TGTGCCAGCAGCTTGTCACAGGGGAGGGATGAGCAGTTCTTC.

The chain joins TRBV6-5 to TRBJ1-5; the D gene is possibly TRBD1 (5 bases). This CDR3 region has 13 residues. Germline V lookup: CDR1 MNHEY, CDR2 SVGAGI. V lost 5 bases and J 5 bases, leaving 10 bases between the germline ends. Here the CDR3 reads CASSNQGYQPQHF. CDR3 nucleotides: TGTGCCAGCAGTAACCAGGGTTATCAGCCCCAGCATTTT.

This chain joins TRBV27 and TRBJ2-3; 14 bases line up with TRBD2. Germline V gene sequence: CDR1 MNHEY, CDR2 SMNVEV (reference sequence). This CDR3 region has 17 residues. Losses at the gene ends were 7 bases for V and 0 bases for J; bases not matched to a gene: 6. The CDR3 spells CASTGLAGADSTDTQYF. The CDR3 DNA follows: TGTGCCAGCACGGGACTAGCGGGGGCTGATAGCACAGATACGCAGTATTTT.

This clone showed up just once. This sequence joins TRBV4-2 and TRBJ1-4; 10 bases match TRBD1. With V trimmed by 4 bases and J by 8 bases, 7 bases remained unmatched. The length of the CDR3 is 15 residues. Germline lookup yields CDR1 LGHNA and CDR2 YNFKEQ. The CDR3 region has the DNA TGTGCCAGCAGCCGGGCCGGGACAGGGGAGGAAAAACTGTTTTTT. Its translation: CASSRAGTGEEKLFF.

The genes are TRBV11-3 and TRBJ2-1, with 8 bases lining up with TRBD2. V dropped 5 bases and J dropped 7; count of bases not matched to a gene: 10. The germline V gene has CDR1 SGHNT and CDR2 YENEEA. The CDR3 length is 15 residues. The CDR3 region has the DNA TGTGCCAGCAGCCCGGGGGGGGTGCGCATGAATGAGCAGTTCTTC. This gives the protein CASSPGGVRMNEQFF.

The rearrangement uses TRBV19 and TRBJ1-1, with 9 bases that match TRBD1. The CDR3 loop spans 14 amino acids. The junction had 9 bases not matched to a gene; V was cut back by 7 bases and J by 6 bases. Germline V gene data show CDR1 as LNHDA and CDR2 as SQIVND (reference sequence). The CDR3 spells CASTSGQGFAEAFF. DNA for the CDR3: TGTGCCAGTACCTCGGGACAGGGTTTTGCTGAAGCTTTCTTT.

The J gene is TRBJ1-5, the V gene TRBV19; tentative D call: TRBD1 (6 bases). This CDR3 has 16 residues. V shed 4 bases and J shed 2 bases, with 15 bases lying between them. Germline CDR1 reads LNHDA; CDR2 reads SQIVND (reference sequence). The CDR3 nucleotides are TGTGCCAGTAGTACTGGACAGTTGACTGGCAATCAGCCCCAGCATTTT. Residues: CASSTGQLTGNQPQHF.

This clone was detected a few times. This chain connects TRBV6-5 to TRBJ2-6; perhaps TRBD2 as D (5 bases). Deletions cut 5 bases from V and 2 bases from J, with 10 bases between. Germline CDR1 MNHEY, CDR2 SVGAGI. The CDR3 has 15 residues. The CDR3 nucleotides read TGTGCCAGCAGTCCCCGGGAAGCTGGGGCCAACGTCCTGACTTTC. Amino acid sequence: CASSPREAGANVLTF.

The V gene is TRBV7-8, the J gene TRBJ1-3, with 7 bases aligning to TRBD1. CDR3 length: 14 residues. The ends lost 5 bases at V and 4 bases at J; junction bases unmatched: 5. Germline V gene lookup returns CDR1 SGHVS and CDR2 FQNEAQ. CDR3 nucleotide sequence: TGTGCCAGCAGCGTAGGGGGCAGGGGAAACACCATATATTTT. It codes for CASSVGGRGNTIYF. Based on the CDR3 plus reference TRBV7-8 and TRBJ1-3, the full variable domain is GAGVSQSPRYKVAKRGQDVALRCDPISGHVSLFWYQQALGQGPEFLTYFQNEAQLDKSGLPSDRFFAERPEGSVSTLKIQRTQQEDSAVYLCASSVGGRGNTIYFGEGSWLTVV.

This clone was observed a handful of times. The chain uses TRBV5-1 and TRBJ2-7; D unclear. This CDR3 is 14 amino acids long. Trimming pared 0 bases from V and 1 base from J, leaving 8 bases between. Germline values: CDR1 SGHRS, CDR2 YFSETQ. CDR3 amino acids: CASSLGVGSYEQYF. The CDR3 DNA is TGCGCCAGCAGCTTGGGGGTAGGGTCCTACGAGCAGTACTTC.

The sample holds a few counts of this clone. In DNA form, the CDR3 reads TGTGCCAGCAGCGAGGGGACAGGCAGCACAGATACGCAGTATTTT. Translated, it gives CASSEGTGSTDTQYF. This sequence joins TRBV7-8 and TRBJ2-3, with 8 bases aligning to TRBD1. Trimming removed 5 bases from V and 0 bases from J; junction bases left unmatched: 4. CDR3 size: 15 residues. Germline V CDR1 and CDR2: SGHVS, FQNEAQ.

The V call is TRBV5-1, the J call TRBJ1-2; D remains ambiguous. Between the trimmed V and J ends, which lost 0 bases and 4 bases, there was a span of 10 bases. CDR1 is SGHRS and CDR2 is YFSETQ in the germline V gene. This CDR3 has 14 amino acids. The CDR3 bases are TGCGCCAGCAGCTTGGTCTCCCCCGGCTATGGCTACACCTTC. Translated, it gives CASSLVSPGYGYTF.

The CDR3 protein is CASSRDSKAFF. The CDR3 coding sequence is TGTGCCAGCAGCCGGGACAGCAAAGCTTTCTTT. The J gene is TRBJ1-1, the V gene TRBV5-6, with 7 bases matching TRBD1. The CDR3 length is 11 residues. The V segment lost 4 bases and the J segment 9 bases; nucleotides outside the gene matches: 3. The germline V gene encodes CDR1 SGHDT and CDR2 YYEEEE.

This chain uses TRBV4-1 with TRBJ1-2, with TRBD1 matching 9 bases. CDR3 length equals 16 residues. The V and J ends lost 0 bases and 5 bases, in that order; junction bases with no gene match: 7. From germline, CDR1 is MGHRA and CDR2 YSYEKL. CDR3 nucleotides: TGCGCCAGCAGCCAAGAGGTCACAGGGGGCGCGTATGGCTACACCTTC. This translates into CASSQEVTGGAYGYTF.

The chain uses TRBV15 and TRBJ2-5; D ambiguous. This CDR3 is built from 15 residues. Trimming shortened V by 1 base and J by 5 bases, and 14 bases separated the two germline ends. Germline CDR1 reads LNHNV; CDR2 reads YYDKDF (reference sequence). CDR3: CATSRATLRGETQYF. For the CDR3, the DNA is TGTGCCACCAGCAGAGCCACTTTGCGTGGGGAGACCCAGTACTTC. Using reference TRBV15 and TRBJ2-5 for the parts outside the CDR3, the full variable domain is DAMVIQNPRYQVTQFGKPVTLSCSQTLNHNVMYWYQQKSSQAPKLLFHYYDKDFNNEADTPDNFQSRRPNTSFCFLDIRSPGLGDTAMYLCATSRATLRGETQYFGPGTRLLVL.

This chain joins TRBV7-2 and TRBJ2-7; tentative D call: TRBD1 (5 bases). V lost 6 bases, J lost 1 base, and 7 bases lay in between. The CDR3 totals 12 residues. CDR1 is SGHTA and CDR2 is FQGNSA in the germline V gene. Here the CDR3 reads CASRGDSYEQYF. The CDR3 DNA sequence: TGTGCCAGCAGAGGGGATTCCTACGAGCAGTACTTC.

This chain links TRBV19 with TRBJ2-3, with D uncertain. Germline V gene data show CDR1 as LNHDA and CDR2 as SQIVND (reference sequence). Trimming removed 6 bases at V and 10 bases at J, with 26 bases between. The CDR3 totals 16 residues. The DNA of the CDR3 is TGTGCCAGTAGAGATGAGACTCGATGGGCAATTGGTGCGCAGTATTTT. Amino acid sequence: CASRDETRWAIGAQYF.

The chain joins TRBV19 to TRBJ2-1; D is unresolved. The CDR3 consists of 14 residues. Between the trimmed V and J ends, which lost 6 bases and 2 bases, there was a span of 11 bases. Germline CDR1 and CDR2: LNHDA and SQIVND (reference sequence). For the CDR3, the DNA is TGTGCCAGTAGCCAGGATTACGCCTACAATGAGCAGTTCTTC. It encodes CASSQDYAYNEQFF.

The V gene is TRBV5-1, the J gene TRBJ2-7; tentative D call: TRBD1 (5 bases). The germline V gene has CDR1 SGHRS and CDR2 YFSETQ. The length of the CDR3 is 14 residues. Trimming stripped 5 bases from V and 6 bases from J, with 18 bases between. The DNA of the CDR3 is TGCGCCAGCAGTCAGCAGCCAGGGCAGAGCGAGCAGTACTTC. It is translated as CASSQQPGQSEQYF.

The chain employs TRBV7-9 and TRBJ2-1, with D tentatively TRBD2 (5 bases). This CDR3 has 15 residues. Germline V gives CDR1 SEHNR, CDR2 FQNEAQ (reference sequence). The V end lost 4 bases, the J end lost 4 bases, and 14 bases lay between the germline ends. This CDR3 reads CASSSPSRAYNEQFF. CDR3 nucleotides: TGTGCCAGCAGCTCGCCGTCGAGGGCGTACAATGAGCAGTTCTTC.